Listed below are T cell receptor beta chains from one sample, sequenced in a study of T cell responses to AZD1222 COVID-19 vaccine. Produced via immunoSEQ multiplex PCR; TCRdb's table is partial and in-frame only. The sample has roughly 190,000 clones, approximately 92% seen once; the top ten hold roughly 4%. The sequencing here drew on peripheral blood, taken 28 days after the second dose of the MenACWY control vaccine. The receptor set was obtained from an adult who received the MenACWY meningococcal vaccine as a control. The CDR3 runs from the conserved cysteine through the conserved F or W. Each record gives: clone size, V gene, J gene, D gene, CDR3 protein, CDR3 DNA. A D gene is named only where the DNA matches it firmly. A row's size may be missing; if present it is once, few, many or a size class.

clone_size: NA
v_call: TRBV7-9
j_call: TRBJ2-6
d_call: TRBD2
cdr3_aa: CASSLGGRAAGANVLTF
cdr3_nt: TGTGCCAGCAGCTTAGGCGGGAGGGCCGCTGGGGCCAACGTCCTGACTTTC

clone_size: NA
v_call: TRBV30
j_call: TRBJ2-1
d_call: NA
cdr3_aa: CAWSEPTGFGYNEQFF
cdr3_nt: TGTGCCTGGAGTGAACCAACAGGGTTTGGATACAATGAGCAGTTCTTC

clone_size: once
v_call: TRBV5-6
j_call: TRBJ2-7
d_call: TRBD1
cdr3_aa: CASSLLGGRFIYEQYF
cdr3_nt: TGTGCCAGCAGCTTATTAGGGGGCCGATTTATATACGAGCAGTACTTC

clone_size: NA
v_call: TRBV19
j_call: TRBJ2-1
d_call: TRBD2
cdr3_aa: CASSIRTSGRFNEQFF
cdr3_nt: TGTGCCAGTAGTATACGGACTAGCGGGAGATTCAATGAGCAGTTCTTC

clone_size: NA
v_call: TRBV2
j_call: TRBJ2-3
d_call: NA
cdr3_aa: CASSESGGLDTQYF
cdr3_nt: TGTGCCAGCAGTGAATCTGGTGGGCTGGATACGCAGTATTTT

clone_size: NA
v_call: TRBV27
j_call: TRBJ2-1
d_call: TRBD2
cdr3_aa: CASSLILAGGPRQYNEQFF
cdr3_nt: TGTGCCAGCAGTTTAATACTAGCGGGAGGGCCTAGACAATACAATGAGCAGTTCTTC

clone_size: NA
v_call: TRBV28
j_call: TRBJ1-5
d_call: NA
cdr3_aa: CASSPRGRSNQPQHF
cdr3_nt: TGTGCCAGCAGTCCCCGGGGCCGGAGCAATCAGCCCCAGCATTTT

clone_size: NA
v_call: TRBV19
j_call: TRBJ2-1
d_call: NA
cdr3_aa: CASNTGRNEQFF
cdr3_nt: TGTGCCAGTAATACAGGGCGCAATGAGCAGTTCTTC

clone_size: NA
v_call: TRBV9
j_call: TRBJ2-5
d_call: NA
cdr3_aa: CASSVGGRLQETQYF
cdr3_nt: TGTGCCAGCAGCGTAGGGGGACGGCTACAAGAGACCCAGTACTTC

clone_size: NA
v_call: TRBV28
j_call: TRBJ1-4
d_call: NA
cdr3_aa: CASSLGEGYRNEKLFF
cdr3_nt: TGTGCCAGCAGTTTGGGTGAGGGGTATCGGAATGAAAAACTGTTTTTT

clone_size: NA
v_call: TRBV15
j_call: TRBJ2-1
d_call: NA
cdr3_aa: CATSRGSSYNEQFF
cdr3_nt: TGTGCCACCAGCAGAGGCTCTTCGTACAATGAGCAGTTCTTC

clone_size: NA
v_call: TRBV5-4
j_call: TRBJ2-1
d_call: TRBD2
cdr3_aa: CASSLAAALAGYNEQFF
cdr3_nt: TGTGCCAGCAGCTTGGCAGCTGCACTAGCGGGCTACAATGAGCAGTTCTTC

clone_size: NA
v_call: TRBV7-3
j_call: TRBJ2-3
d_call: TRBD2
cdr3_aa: CASSLPTSGGPTDTQYF
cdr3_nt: TGTGCCAGCAGCCTCCCTACAAGCGGGGGGCCCACCGATACGCAGTATTTT

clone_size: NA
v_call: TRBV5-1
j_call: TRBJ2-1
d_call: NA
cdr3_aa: CASSFQWGDEQFF
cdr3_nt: TGCGCCAGCAGCTTCCAGTGGGGCGATGAGCAGTTCTTC

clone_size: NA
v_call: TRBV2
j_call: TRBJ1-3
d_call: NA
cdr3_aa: CASKPRSGPLSGNTIYF
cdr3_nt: TGTGCCAGCAAGCCGAGGTCGGGGCCCCTCTCTGGAAACACCATATATTTT

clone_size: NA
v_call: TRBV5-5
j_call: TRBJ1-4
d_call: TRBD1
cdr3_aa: CASSPTGGLNEKLFF
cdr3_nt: TGTGCCAGCAGCCCCACAGGGGGTTTAAATGAAAAACTGTTTTTT

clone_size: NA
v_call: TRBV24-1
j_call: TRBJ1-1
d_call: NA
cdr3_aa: CATRGQFGSTEAFF
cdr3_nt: TGTGCCACCAGAGGACAGTTTGGGAGCACTGAAGCTTTCTTT

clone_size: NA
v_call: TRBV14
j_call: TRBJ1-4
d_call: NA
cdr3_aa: CASSQGRRGPNEKLFF
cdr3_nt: TGTGCCAGCAGCCAAGGGAGACGGGGTCCTAATGAAAAACTGTTTTTT

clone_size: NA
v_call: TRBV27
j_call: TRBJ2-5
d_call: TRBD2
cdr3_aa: CASSSGLAGGGQETQYF
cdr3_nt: TGTGCCAGCAGTTCGGGACTAGCGGGAGGGGGGCAAGAGACCCAGTACTTC

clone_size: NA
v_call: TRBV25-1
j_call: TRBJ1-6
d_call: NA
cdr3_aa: CASSDGRTSPLHF
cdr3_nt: TGTGCCAGCAGTGACGGACGGACTTCACCCCTCCACTTT

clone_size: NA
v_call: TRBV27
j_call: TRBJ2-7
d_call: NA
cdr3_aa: CASSKQGAYEQYF
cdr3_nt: TGTGCCAGCAGTAAACAGGGCGCCTACGAGCAGTACTTC

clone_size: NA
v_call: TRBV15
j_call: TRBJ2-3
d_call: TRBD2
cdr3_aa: CATGSGRRSDTQYF
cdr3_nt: TGTGCCACCGGGAGCGGGAGGCGGTCAGATACGCAGTATTTT

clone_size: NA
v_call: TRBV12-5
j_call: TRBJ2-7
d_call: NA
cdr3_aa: CASGPQLAHLGEQYF
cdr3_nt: TGTGCTAGTGGACCCCAACTAGCCCACTTGGGGGAGCAGTACTTC

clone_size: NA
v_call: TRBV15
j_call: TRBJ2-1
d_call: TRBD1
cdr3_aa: CATSRGRGQGANEQFF
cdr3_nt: TGTGCCACCAGCAGAGGACGGGGACAGGGGGCCAATGAGCAGTTCTTC

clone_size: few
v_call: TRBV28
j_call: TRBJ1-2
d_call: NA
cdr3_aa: CASSLPMGRRTLYGYTF
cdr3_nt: TGTGCCAGCAGTCTTCCTATGGGACGGCGAACCCTCTATGGCTACACCTTC

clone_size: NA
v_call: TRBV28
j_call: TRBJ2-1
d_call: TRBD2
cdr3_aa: CASSVGGYNEQFF
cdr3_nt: TGTGCCAGCAGTGTCGGGGGGTACAATGAGCAGTTCTTC

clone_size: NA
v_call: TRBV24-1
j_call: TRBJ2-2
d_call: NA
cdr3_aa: CATGSGNTGELFF
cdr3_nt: TGTGCCACCGGCAGCGGGAACACCGGGGAGCTGTTTTTT

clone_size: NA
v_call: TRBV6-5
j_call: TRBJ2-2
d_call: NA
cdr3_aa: CASSPTRLLGELFF
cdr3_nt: TGTGCCAGCAGTCCGACTCGCCTGCTCGGGGAGCTGTTTTTT

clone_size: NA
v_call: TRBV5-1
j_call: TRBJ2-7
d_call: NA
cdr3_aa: CASSTGTTFYEQYF
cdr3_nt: TGCGCCAGCAGCACCGGGACGACCTTCTACGAGCAGTACTTC

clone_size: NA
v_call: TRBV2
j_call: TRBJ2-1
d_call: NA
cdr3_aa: CASQDSSYNEQFF
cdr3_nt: TGTGCCAGCCAAGATAGCTCCTACAATGAGCAGTTCTTC

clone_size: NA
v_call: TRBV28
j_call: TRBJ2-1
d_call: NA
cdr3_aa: CASSSQRGRNEQFF
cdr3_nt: TGTGCCAGCAGTTCCCAACGGGGGCGGAATGAGCAGTTCTTC

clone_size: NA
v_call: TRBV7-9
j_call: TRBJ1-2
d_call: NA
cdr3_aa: CASSLDSNYGYTF
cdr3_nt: TGTGCCAGCAGCCTTGACAGCAACTATGGCTACACCTTC

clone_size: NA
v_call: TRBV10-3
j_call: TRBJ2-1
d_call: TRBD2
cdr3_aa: CAIRASGSAYNEQFF
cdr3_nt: TGTGCCATCAGGGCTAGCGGGAGCGCCTACAATGAGCAGTTCTTC

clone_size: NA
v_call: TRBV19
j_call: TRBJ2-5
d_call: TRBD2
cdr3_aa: CASSIRGRLDLETQYF
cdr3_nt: TGTGCCAGTAGTATCCGCGGGAGGCTCGACCTGGAGACCCAGTACTTC

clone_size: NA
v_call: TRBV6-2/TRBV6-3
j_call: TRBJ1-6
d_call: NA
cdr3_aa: CASSSTRPRGTLHF
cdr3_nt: TGTGCCAGCAGTTCCACAAGACCGAGGGGGACCCTCCACTTT

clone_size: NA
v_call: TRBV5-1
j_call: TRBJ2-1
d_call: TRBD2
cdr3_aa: CASLRGLAGGGEQFF
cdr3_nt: TGCGCCAGTCTCCGGGGACTAGCGGGAGGCGGGGAGCAGTTCTTC

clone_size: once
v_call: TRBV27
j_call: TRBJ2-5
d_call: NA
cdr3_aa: CASSPTLYQETQYF
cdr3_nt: TGTGCCAGCAGTCCCACACTTTACCAAGAGACCCAGTACTTC

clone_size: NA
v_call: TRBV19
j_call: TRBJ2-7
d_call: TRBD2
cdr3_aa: CASSIVPGTSGRYEQYF
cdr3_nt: TGTGCCAGTAGTATAGTTCCCGGGACTAGCGGGAGGTACGAGCAGTACTTC

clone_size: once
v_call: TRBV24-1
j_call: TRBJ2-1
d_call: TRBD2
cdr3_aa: CAPPRRLAGGEQFF
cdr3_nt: TGTGCCCCCCCGAGGCGGCTAGCGGGAGGTGAGCAGTTCTTC

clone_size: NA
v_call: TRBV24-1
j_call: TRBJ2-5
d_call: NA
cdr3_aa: CATSDPQVRTAKEIQYF
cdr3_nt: TGTGCCACCAGTGATCCCCAGGTGAGGACAGCAAAAGAGATCCAGTACTTC

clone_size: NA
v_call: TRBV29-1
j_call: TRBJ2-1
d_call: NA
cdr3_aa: CSALRGRGNEQFF
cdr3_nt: TGCAGCGCCTTGAGGGGTAGGGGCAATGAGCAGTTCTTC

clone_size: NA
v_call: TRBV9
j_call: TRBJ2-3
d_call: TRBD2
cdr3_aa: CASSALSLAGATDTQYF
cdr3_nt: TGTGCCAGCAGCGCTCTGAGCCTAGCGGGGGCCACAGATACGCAGTATTTT

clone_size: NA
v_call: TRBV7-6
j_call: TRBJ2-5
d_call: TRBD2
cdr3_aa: CASSLGAGEGQETQYF
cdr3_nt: TGTGCCAGCAGCTTAGGGGCGGGAGAGGGTCAAGAGACCCAGTACTTC

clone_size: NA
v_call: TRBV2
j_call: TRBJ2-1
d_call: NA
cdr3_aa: CASITSTYNEQFF
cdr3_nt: TGTGCCAGCATTACTAGCACCTACAATGAGCAGTTCTTC

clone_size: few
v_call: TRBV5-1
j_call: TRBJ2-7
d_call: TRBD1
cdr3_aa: CASSLGGTASYEQYF
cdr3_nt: TGCGCCAGCAGCTTGGGGGGGACAGCGAGCTACGAGCAGTACTTC

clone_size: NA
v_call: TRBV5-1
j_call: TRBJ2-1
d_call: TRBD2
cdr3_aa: CASSLITGGPNGYNEQFF
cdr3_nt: TGCGCCAGCAGCTTGATTACGGGAGGGCCAAATGGCTACAATGAGCAGTTCTTC

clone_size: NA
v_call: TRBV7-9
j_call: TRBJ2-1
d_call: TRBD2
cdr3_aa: CASSPRTSNSYNEQFF
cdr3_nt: TGTGCCAGCAGCCCCCGGACTAGCAACTCCTACAATGAGCAGTTCTTC

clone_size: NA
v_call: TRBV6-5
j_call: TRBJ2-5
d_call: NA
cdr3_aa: CASSTGRIQETQYF
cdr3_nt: TGTGCCAGTAGCACCGGCAGGATCCAAGAGACCCAGTACTTC

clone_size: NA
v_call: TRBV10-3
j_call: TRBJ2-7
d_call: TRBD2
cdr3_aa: CAISETSPGLAGDSYEQYF
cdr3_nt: TGTGCCATCAGTGAGACCTCCCCGGGACTAGCGGGGGACTCCTACGAGCAGTACTTC